One sample yielded the 10 T cell receptor beta chains listed below, sequenced in a study of blood T cell repertoires in COVID-19. Produced via immunoSEQ multiplex PCR; TCRdb's table is partial and in-frame only. The sample records approximately 22,000 clones, more than 85% being singletons. The material sequenced was peripheral blood. The receptors were gathered from a man between 65 and 85 years old with active COVID-19.

The chain combines TRBV3-1 (or the pseudogene TRBV3-2) with TRBJ2-5, with 9 bases identical to TRBD2. The CDR3 covers 14 residues. Germline V gene data show CDR1 as LGHDT and CDR2 as YNNKEL (reference sequence). Germline trimming cut 6 bases from V and 2 bases from J; bases unmatched to any gene: 4. CDR3 residues: CASRKAGGQETQYF. The CDR3 DNA is TGTGCCAGCAGGAAGGCGGGGGGGCAAGAGACCCAGTACTTC.

The chain recombines TRBV11-2 with TRBJ2-3; TRBD2 matches at 8 bases. CDR3 length: 13 residues. V shed 5 bases, J shed 5 bases, and the junction held 3 bases outside the gene matches. Germline loops: CDR1 SGHAT, CDR2 FQNNGV. The CDR3 loop is CASSTRGGDTQYF. The CDR3 DNA reads as TGTGCCAGCAGCACCCGGGGGGGAGATACGCAGTATTTT. The variable domain in full, with the rest retrieved from reference TRBV11-2 and TRBJ2-3, is EAGVAQSPRYKIIEKRQSVAFWCNPISGHATLYWYQQILGQGPKLLIQFQNNGVVDDSQLPKDRFSAERLKGVDSTLKIQPAKLEDSAVYLCASSTRGGDTQYFGPGTRLTVL.

The chain uses TRBV4-3 and TRBJ1-2; 8 bases map to TRBD1. With 3 bases clipped from V and 4 bases from J, the junction kept 7 bases outside the gene matches. CDR3 length: 15 residues. Germline CDR1 and CDR2: LGHNA and YSLEER. The CDR3 DNA follows: TGCGCCAGCAGCCATGAGCGCACAGGGGGCTATGGCTACACCTTC. Residues: CASSHERTGGYGYTF.

The chain links TRBV11-2 to TRBJ2-4, with 7 bases that match TRBD2. V was pared by 1 base and J by 7 bases, with 7 bases of the junction left unmatched. Germline CDR1 and CDR2: SGHAT and FQNNGV. The CDR3 spans 15 residues. CDR3 sequence (DNA): TGTGCCAGCAGCTTAGTTTCGGGCGGGGGTAACATTCAGTACTTC. Its protein is CASSLVSGGGNIQYF.

V is TRBV5-1 and J is TRBJ2-1, with TRBD1 identical over 8 bases. Unmatched junction bases numbered 13, after V lost 4 bases and J lost 10 bases. The CDR3 sequence is 15 residues long. Germline CDR1 SGHRS, CDR2 YFSETQ. The CDR3 region is CASSGPTGVQGEQFF. In nucleotides, the CDR3 is TGCGCCAGCAGCGGACCGACAGGGGTCCAGGGAGAGCAGTTCTTC.

The V call is TRBV6-5, the J call TRBJ2-3; the D gene is possibly TRBD1 (6 bases). CDR3 length equals 14 residues. CDR1 is MNHEY, CDR2 SVGAGI, per germline. V was cut by 4 bases and J by 6 bases, with 14 bases left in between. CDR3 nucleotide sequence: TGTGCCAGCAGTTTACCGGACAGTACGGATACGCAGTATTTT. Residues: CASSLPDSTDTQYF.

The chain has TRBV5-8 and TRBJ2-1; a weak D match, TRBD1 (6 bases). CDR1 and CDR2 from the germline V gene are SGHTS and YDEGEE. This CDR3 comprises 12 residues. V lost 5 bases, J lost 16 bases, and 19 bases lay in between. The CDR3 reads CASSSAPGHKFF. The CDR3 DNA follows: TGTGCCAGCAGTTCAGCCCCGGGACATAAATTCTTC.

The chain employs TRBV7-2 and TRBJ2-2; the D gene is possibly TRBD1 (5 bases). Germline V gives CDR1 SGHTA, CDR2 FQGNSA. The CDR3 has 14 residues. Between the trimmed V and J ends, which lost 5 bases and 3 bases, there was a span of 10 bases. CDR3 region: CASSLTGDTGELFF. The CDR3 DNA reads as TGTGCCAGCAGCCTTACAGGTGACACCGGGGAGCTGTTTTTT.

The rearrangement joins TRBV7-8 to TRBJ2-2, with D possibly matching TRBD1 (7 bases). Trimming left V 5 bases short and J 0 bases short, with 10 bases between. The CDR3 covers 15 residues. Germline V gives CDR1 SGHVS, CDR2 FQNEAQ. The CDR3 DNA is TGTGCCAGCAGCGCGGGACAGACGAACACCGGGGAGCTGTTTTTT. Encoded protein: CASSAGQTNTGELFF.

This chain joins TRBV5-1 and TRBJ1-1, with D possibly TRBD1 on 5 matching bases. The CDR3 length is 13 residues. Deletions cut 4 bases from V and 1 base from J, with 8 bases between. Looked up from germline, CDR1 is SGHRS and CDR2 is YFSETQ. The CDR3 sequence: CASSEGANTEAFF. The CDR3 region has the DNA TGCGCCAGCAGCGAAGGGGCGAACACTGAAGCTTTCTTT.